The 25 T cell receptor beta chains below all came from one sample that was sequenced in a study of neurological immune-mediated disorders. MiXCR was run by TCRdb on the 5' RACE reads, yielding one entry per CDR3 protein. The sample consists of 25,000 to 30,000 distinct CDR3 sequences, about 3.1% of them appearing once. Sequenced material: PBMCs. Receptors originate from a woman in her 30s with multiple sclerosis.

This clonotype has ten or more counts. The rearrangement links TRBV6-2 or TRBV6-3 to TRBJ2-7, with 8 bases identical to TRBD2. Germline V CDR1 and CDR2: MNHEY, SVGEGT. The CDR3 loop spans 14 amino acids. After removal of 6 bases from V and 6 bases from J, the junction contained 10 bases not matched to a gene. Written as DNA, the CDR3 is TGTGCCAGCAGGTTACTAGCGGCCGCTTTCGAGCAGTACTTC. The encoded protein is CASRLLAAAFEQYF.

There are many counts of this clonotype. Relative to the germline gene, one junction end is altered; a read error may explain this. The chain has TRBV6-5 and TRBJ1-4; possible D gene TRBD1, 5 bases. Germline CDR1 and CDR2: MNHEY and SVGAGI. The CDR3 length is 16 residues. The CDR3 protein is CASSHSYGTWGEKLFF. The CDR3 DNA reads as TGTGCCAGCAGTCACTCCTACGGGACTTGGGGGGAAAAACTGTTTTTT.

The table lists this clonotype with many counts. This CDR3 is CSALGASVDTQYF. CDR3 in DNA: TGCAGTGCCCTGGGGGCTAGCGTAGATACGCAGTATTTT. V is TRBV20-1 and J is TRBJ2-3; D might be TRBD1 or TRBD2, each matching 6 bases. The germline CDR1 and CDR2 sequences are DFQATT and SNEGSKA (reference sequence). This CDR3 is 13 amino acids long. The V end was cut by 6 bases, the J end by 5 bases, with 15 bases between.

In this sample, this clonotype is medium-sized. This sequence joins TRBV6-6 and TRBJ2-7; 7 bases fit TRBD1. The CDR3 spans 17 residues. J was trimmed by 0 bases and V by 2 bases; bases with no gene match: 10. Per germline, CDR1 MNHNY and CDR2 SVGAGI (reference sequence). The CDR3 is CASSYLPGQVNSYEQYF. The CDR3 nucleotides are TGTGCCAGCAGTTACCTCCCCGGACAGGTAAACTCCTACGAGCAGTACTTC.

This clonotype was seen many times. V and J are TRBV7-3 and TRBJ2-2; TRBD2 might be the D (6 bases). V was cut by 1 base and J by 1 base, with 7 bases left in between. There are 15 residues in the CDR3. Germline CDR1 and CDR2: SGHTA and FQGTGA. The CDR3 sequence: CASSLKGGNTGELFF. The CDR3 coding sequence is TGTGCCAGCAGCTTAAAGGGAGGGAACACCGGGGAGCTGTTTTTT.

This clonotype came up many times. The chain has TRBV12-3 or TRBV12-4 and TRBJ2-1; 9 bases are shared with TRBD2. This CDR3 is 19 amino acids long. V lost 1 base to trimming and J lost 6 bases; unmatched junction nucleotides: 16. The CDR3 DNA sequence: TGTGCCAGCAGTTTAGACAGTCTAGCGGGAAGCGAGAGGGGCAATGAGCAGTTCTTC. This sequence encodes CASSLDSLAGSERGNEQFF.

This clonotype showed up just a few times. V usage is TRBV3-1 and J usage is TRBJ1-1, with D perhaps TRBD1 (5 bases). Germline CDR1 reads LGHDT; CDR2 reads YNNKEL (reference sequence). Trimming removed 4 bases from V and 6 bases from J, with 12 bases in between. This CDR3 comprises 13 residues. The CDR3 region is CASSPRVFAEAFF. CDR3 sequence (DNA): TGTGCCAGCAGCCCCAGGGTTTTCGCTGAAGCTTTCTTT.

Regarding this clonotype: A read error may explain this, as a much larger clone is one base away. The V call is TRBV12-3 or TRBV12-4, the J call TRBJ1-5; D is unresolved. The CDR3 has 12 residues. DNA of the CDR3: TGTGCCAACAGTAAAATGGAACAGCCCCAGCATTTT. This codes for CANSKMEQPQHF.

In this sample, this clonotype turned up many times. This chain links TRBV7-2 with TRBJ1-6; tentative D call: TRBD1 (6 bases). CDR3 length: 13 residues. Germline lookup yields CDR1 SGHTA and CDR2 FQGNSA. V lost 6 bases to trimming and J lost 8 bases, with 11 bases between them. The CDR3 nucleotides read TGTGCCAGCAGACCTGGACAGTATTCACCCCTCCACTTT. As protein: CASRPGQYSPLHF.

Regarding this clonotype: A much larger clone differs by one base, so this may be a read error. The chain employs TRBV9 and TRBJ2-6; D possibly corresponds to TRBD1 (6 bases). The CDR3 is 17 residues long. Germline CDR1 SGDLS, CDR2 YYNGEE. CDR3 nucleotide sequence: TGTGCCAGCAGCGTCTCAACAGGGACCTCTGGGGCCAAAGTCCTGACTTTC. It codes for CASSVSTGTSGAKVLTF.

This clonotype showed up just a few times. This sequence may be a read error, since a much larger clone differs from it by one base. V usage is TRBV20-1 and J usage is TRBJ2-4; no clear D gene. Looked up from germline, CDR1 is DFQATT and CDR2 is SNEGSKA (reference sequence). The ends were cut back, 1 base at V and 2 bases at J, with 6 bases in the middle. CDR3 size: 13 residues. In DNA, the CDR3 is TGCAGTGCTAGAGGGGAAACCAAAAACATTCAGTACTTC. Amino acid sequence: CSARGETKNIQYF.

This clonotype is labeled medium-sized. The chain recombines TRBV5-1 with TRBJ2-1; D ambiguous. Germline assignment: CDR1 SGHRS and CDR2 YFSETQ. This CDR3 contains 11 residues. The V and J ends lost 6 bases and 8 bases respectively, with 9 bases between them. The CDR3: CASNNGYEQFF. The CDR3 nucleotides read TGCGCCAGCAACAACGGTTATGAGCAGTTCTTC.

This clonotype was seen repeatedly, ten times or more. The chain employs TRBV18 and TRBJ2-1, with D perhaps given as TRBD1 or TRBD2 (5 bases each). Trimming took 5 bases from V and 4 from J, leaving 15 bases between them. CDR3 length equals 15 residues. Per germline, CDR1 KGHSH and CDR2 LQKENI. In DNA form, the CDR3 reads TGTGCCAGCTCATCCGGGGCAGCGGTGTACAATGAGCAGTTCTTC. Translated: CASSSGAAVYNEQFF. The full variable domain, its missing parts supplied by reference TRBV18 and TRBJ2-1, is NAGVMQNPRHLVRRRGQEARLRCSPMKGHSHVYWYRQLPEEGLKFMVYLQKENIIDESGMPKERFSAEFPKEGPSILRIQQVVRGDSAAYFCASSSGAAVYNEQFFGPGTRLTVL.

Ten or more counts support this clonotype. The gene calls are TRBV20-1 and TRBJ2-2, with a possible D match to TRBD1 (5 bases). Germline V gives CDR1 DFQATT, CDR2 SNEGSKA (reference sequence). Trimming removed 5 bases at V and 8 bases at J, with 12 bases between. The CDR3 runs to 12 residues. In DNA form, the CDR3 reads TGCAGTGCTGGGGCCCTATCAGGGGAGCTGTTTTTT. This sequence encodes CSAGALSGELFF.

Ten or more counts support this clonotype. The CDR3 is CASSLTGTQETQYF. The DNA for the CDR3 is TGCGCCAGCAGCTTAACAGGGACCCAAGAGACCCAGTACTTC. The chain employs TRBV5-1 and TRBJ2-5, with D perhaps TRBD1 (6 bases). The CDR3 runs 14 residues. Trimming stripped 2 bases from V and 1 base from J, with 9 bases between. Germline V CDR1 and CDR2: SGHRS, YFSETQ. Full variable domain (rest looked up from reference TRBV5-1 and TRBJ2-5): KAGVTQTPRYLIKTRGQQVTLSCSPISGHRSVSWYQQTPGQGLQFLFEYFSETQRNKGNFPGRFSGRQFSNSRSEMNVSTLELGDSALYLCASSLTGTQETQYFGPGTRLLVL.

This chain uses TRBV7-2 with TRBJ1-4, with D maybe TRBD1 (6 bases). CDR1 SGHTA and CDR2 FQGNSA come from the germline V gene. The CDR3 has 14 residues. With 1 base removed from V and 7 bases from J, the gap between germline ends came to 10 bases. For the CDR3, the DNA is TGTGCCAGCAGCTTAGGACAGGCCTTTGAAAAACTGTTTTTT. Encoded protein: CASSLGQAFEKLFF.

This clonotype occurred many times. The gene calls are TRBV4-1 and TRBJ2-1; 14 nucleotides line up with TRBD2. This CDR3 region has 19 residues. V shed 4 bases, J shed 0 bases, and the junction held 8 bases outside the gene matches. Germline V gives CDR1 MGHRA, CDR2 YSYEKL. CDR3 sequence (DNA): TGCGCCAGCAGCCGGGGACTAGCGGGAGCGCAAAGCTCCTACAATGAGCAGTTCTTC. It yields the protein CASSRGLAGAQSSYNEQFF.

About this clonotype: A clone one base away is much larger, so this may be a read error. The rearrangement joins TRBV7-2 to TRBJ2-3; no reliable D call. There are 14 residues in the CDR3. V lost 2 bases and J lost 4, with 10 bases in between. CDR1 is SGHTA and CDR2 is FQGNSA in the germline V gene. The CDR3 sequence: CASSLRSTPDTQYF. The CDR3 bases are TGTGCCAGCAGCTTACGATCCACCCCAGATACGCAGTATTTT.

This clonotype was counted ten times or more. The rearrangement links TRBV18 to TRBJ1-5, with 8 bases that match TRBD1. Looked up from germline, CDR1 is KGHSH and CDR2 is LQKENI. The CDR3 runs 13 residues. V lost 6 bases to trimming and J lost 5 bases; unmatched junction nucleotides: 3. CDR3 region: CASSPDRDQPQHF. CDR3 in DNA: TGTGCCAGCTCTCCGGACAGGGATCAGCCCCAGCATTTT.

This clonotype was recorded many times. This CDR3 reads CASSGGAYTSGANVLTF. The CDR3 DNA reads TGTGCCAGCAGCGGGGGCGCGTATACCTCTGGGGCCAACGTCCTGACTTTC. The chain couples TRBV9 to TRBJ2-6; maybe TRBD1 (5 bases). Germline V lookup: CDR1 SGDLS, CDR2 YYNGEE. V was trimmed by 3 bases and J by 0 bases, leaving 13 bases between them. The CDR3 sequence is 17 residues long. The variable domain in full, with the rest retrieved from reference TRBV9 and TRBJ2-6, is DSGVTQTPKHLITATGQRVTLRCSPRSGDLSVYWYQQSLDQGLQFLIQYYNGEERAKGNILERFSAQQFPDLHSELNLSSLELGDSALYFCASSGGAYTSGANVLTFGAGSRLTVL.

This clonotype was recorded many times. The chain has TRBV6-5 and TRBJ1-6, with 7 bases aligning to TRBD1. The CDR3 runs to 14 residues. The germline gives CDR1 MNHEY, CDR2 SVGAGI. V was clipped by 7 bases and J by 6 bases; unmatched bases: 6. Here the CDR3 reads CASIPGQLNSPLHF. In DNA, the CDR3 is TGTGCCAGCATTCCGGGACAGCTTAATTCACCCCTCCACTTT.

To note about this clonotype: One junction end does not reproduce the germline sequence, and a read error may be involved. V is TRBV18 and J is TRBJ1-5; D remains ambiguous. Germline V gene data show CDR1 as KGHSH and CDR2 as LQKENI. The CDR3 spans 12 residues. CDR3 sequence (DNA): TGTGCCAGCTCACCAATAAACGGGCCCCAGAATTTT. It translates to CASSPINGPQNF.

This clonotype turned up a few times. A much larger clone lies one base from this, so it may be a read error. The CDR3 sequence: CASSLAGQGNDKLFF. The CDR3 nucleotides are TGTGCCAGCAGCTTAGCGGGACAGGGGAATGACAAACTGTTTTTT. This rearrangement joins TRBV7-8 to TRBJ1-4, with 10 bases lining up with TRBD1. The CDR3 runs 15 residues. Germline V lookup: CDR1 SGHVS, CDR2 FQNEAQ.

In its sample, this clonotype was seen many times. The rearrangement links TRBV20-1 to TRBJ2-1; 12 bases fit TRBD1. CDR1 and CDR2 (germline): DFQATT, SNEGSKA (reference sequence). The V segment lost 0 bases and the J segment 10 bases; nucleotides outside the gene matches: 7. The CDR3 has 15 residues. The CDR3 spells CSAREPGQGAPEQFF. The CDR3 DNA sequence: TGCAGTGCTAGAGAGCCGGGACAGGGGGCGCCCGAGCAGTTCTTC.

There are many counts of this clonotype. The chain combines TRBV19 with TRBJ1-5; a weak D match, TRBD1 (6 bases). The V end lost 10 bases, the J end lost 0 bases, and 22 bases lay between the germline ends. The CDR3 totals 17 residues. CDR1 is LNHDA, CDR2 SQIVND, per germline (reference sequence). CDR3 DNA: TGTGCCACTAAGGGGGGGCAGTCTGACTATAGCAATCAGCCCCAGCATTTT. Protein product: CATKGGQSDYSNQPQHF. The complete variable domain, with remaining parts taken from reference TRBV19 and TRBJ1-5, reads DGGITQSPKYLFRKEGQNVTLSCEQNLNHDAMYWYRQDPGQGLRLIYYSQIVNDFQKGDIAEGYSVSREKKESFPLTVTSAQKNPTAFYLCATKGGQSDYSNQPQHFGDGTRLSIL.